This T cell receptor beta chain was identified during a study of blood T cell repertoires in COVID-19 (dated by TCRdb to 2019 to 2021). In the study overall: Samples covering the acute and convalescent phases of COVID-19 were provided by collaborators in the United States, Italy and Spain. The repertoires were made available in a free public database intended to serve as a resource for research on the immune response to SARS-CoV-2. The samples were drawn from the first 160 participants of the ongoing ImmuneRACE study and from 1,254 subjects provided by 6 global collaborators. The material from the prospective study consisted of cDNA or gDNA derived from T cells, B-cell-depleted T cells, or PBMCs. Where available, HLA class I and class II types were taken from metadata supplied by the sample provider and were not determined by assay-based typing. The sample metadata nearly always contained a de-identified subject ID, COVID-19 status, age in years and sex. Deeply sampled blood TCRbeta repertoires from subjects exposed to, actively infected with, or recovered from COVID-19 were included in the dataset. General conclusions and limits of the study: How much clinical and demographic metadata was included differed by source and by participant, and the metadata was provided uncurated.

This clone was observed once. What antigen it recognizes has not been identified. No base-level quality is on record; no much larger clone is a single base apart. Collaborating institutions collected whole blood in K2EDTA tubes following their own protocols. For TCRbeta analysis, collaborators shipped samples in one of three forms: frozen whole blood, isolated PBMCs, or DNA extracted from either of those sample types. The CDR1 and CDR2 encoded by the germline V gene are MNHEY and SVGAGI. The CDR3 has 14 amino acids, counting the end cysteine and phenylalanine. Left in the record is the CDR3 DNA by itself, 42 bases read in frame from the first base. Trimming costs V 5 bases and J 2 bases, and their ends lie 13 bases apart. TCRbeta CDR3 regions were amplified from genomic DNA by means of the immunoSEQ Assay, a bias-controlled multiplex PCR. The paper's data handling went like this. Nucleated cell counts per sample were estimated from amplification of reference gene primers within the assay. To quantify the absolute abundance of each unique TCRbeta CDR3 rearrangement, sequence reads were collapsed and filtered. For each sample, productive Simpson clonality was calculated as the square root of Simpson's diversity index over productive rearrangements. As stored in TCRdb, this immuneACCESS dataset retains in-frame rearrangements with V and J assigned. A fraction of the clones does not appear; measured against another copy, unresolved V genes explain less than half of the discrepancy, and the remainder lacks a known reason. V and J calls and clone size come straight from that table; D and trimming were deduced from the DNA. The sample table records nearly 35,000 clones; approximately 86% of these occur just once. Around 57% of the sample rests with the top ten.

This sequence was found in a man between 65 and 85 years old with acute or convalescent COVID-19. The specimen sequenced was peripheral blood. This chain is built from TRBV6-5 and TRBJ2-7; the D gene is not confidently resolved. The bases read TGTGCCAGCAGTACCCCTGGGCCCACCTACGAGCAGTACTTC. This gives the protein CASSTPGPTYEQYF.